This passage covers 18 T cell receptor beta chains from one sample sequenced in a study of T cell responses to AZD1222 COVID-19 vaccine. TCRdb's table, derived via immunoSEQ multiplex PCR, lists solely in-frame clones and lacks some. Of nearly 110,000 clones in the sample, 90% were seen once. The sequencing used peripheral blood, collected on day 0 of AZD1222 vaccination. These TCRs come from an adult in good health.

CDR3 sequence: CASSVTGVAEAFF. The CDR3 DNA is TGTGCCAGCAGTGTCACAGGGGTAGCTGAAGCTTTCTTT. The chain recombines TRBV2 with TRBJ1-1; 7 nucleotides align to TRBD1. This CDR3 is 13 amino acids long. The junction had 5 bases not matched to a gene; V was cut back by 4 bases and J by 6 bases. Germline lookup yields CDR1 SNHLY and CDR2 FYNNEI.

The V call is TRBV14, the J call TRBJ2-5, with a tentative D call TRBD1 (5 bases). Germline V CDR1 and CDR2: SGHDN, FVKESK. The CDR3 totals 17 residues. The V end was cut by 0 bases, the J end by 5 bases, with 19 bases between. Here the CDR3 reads CASSQEFGGPRQETQYF. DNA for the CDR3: TGTGCCAGCAGCCAAGAGTTCGGCGGCCCCAGACAGGAGACCCAGTACTTC.

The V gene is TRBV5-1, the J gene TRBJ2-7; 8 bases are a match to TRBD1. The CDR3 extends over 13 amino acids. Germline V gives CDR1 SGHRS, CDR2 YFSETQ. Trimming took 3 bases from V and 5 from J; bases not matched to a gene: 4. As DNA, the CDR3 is TGCGCCAGCAGCTCCCCAGGGGGCAACGAGCAGTACTTC. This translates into CASSSPGGNEQYF. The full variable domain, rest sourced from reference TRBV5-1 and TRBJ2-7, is KAGVTQTPRYLIKTRGQQVTLSCSPISGHRSVSWYQQTPGQGLQFLFEYFSETQRNKGNFPGRFSGRQFSNSRSEMNVSTLELGDSALYLCASSSPGGNEQYFGPGTRLTVT.

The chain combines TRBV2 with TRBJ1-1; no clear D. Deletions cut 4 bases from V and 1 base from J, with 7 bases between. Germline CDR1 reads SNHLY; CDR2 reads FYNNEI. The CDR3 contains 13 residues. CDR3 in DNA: TGTGCCAGCAGTGTGGAAGAGAACACTGAAGCTTTCTTT. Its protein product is CASSVEENTEAFF.

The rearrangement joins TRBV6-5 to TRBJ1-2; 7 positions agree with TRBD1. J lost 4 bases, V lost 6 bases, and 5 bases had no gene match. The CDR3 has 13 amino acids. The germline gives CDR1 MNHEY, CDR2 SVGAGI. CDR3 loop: CASSIQGSYGYTF. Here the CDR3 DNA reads TGTGCCAGCAGCATACAGGGGAGCTATGGCTACACCTTC.

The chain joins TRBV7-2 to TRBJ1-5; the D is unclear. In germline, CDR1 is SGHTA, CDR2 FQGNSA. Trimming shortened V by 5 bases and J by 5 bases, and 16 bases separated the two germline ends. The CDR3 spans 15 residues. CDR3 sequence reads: CASSPEGTFYQPQHF. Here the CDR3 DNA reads TGTGCCAGCAGCCCAGAGGGAACCTTCTATCAGCCCCAGCATTTT.

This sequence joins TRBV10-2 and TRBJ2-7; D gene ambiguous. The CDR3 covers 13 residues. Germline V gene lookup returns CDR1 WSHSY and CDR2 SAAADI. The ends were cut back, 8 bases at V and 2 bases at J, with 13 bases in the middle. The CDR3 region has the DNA TGCGCCAGCGGTCCAAGACTCGCCTACGAGCAGTACTTC. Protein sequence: CASGPRLAYEQYF.

As DNA, the CDR3 is TGTGCCAGCAGTCAGTCTGACAGGGGTCGCAATGAGCAGTTCTTC. It translates to CASSQSDRGRNEQFF. The chain is built from TRBV27 and TRBJ2-1; the match to TRBD1 covers 8 bases. This CDR3 has 15 amino acids. The V segment lost 5 bases and the J segment 6 bases; nucleotides outside the gene matches: 9. CDR1 MNHEY and CDR2 SMNVEV come from the germline V gene (reference sequence).

The CDR3 bases are TGTGCCAGTAGTTTGGGTAGCGGGAGGGCCTTAGGAGAGACCCAGTACTTC. Protein sequence: CASSLGSGRALGETQYF. The chain links TRBV19 to TRBJ2-5; 11 bases map to TRBD2. The V gene end was trimmed by 5 bases and the J gene end by 4 bases; junction bases not matched to a gene: 12. CDR3 length: 17 residues. Germline loops: CDR1 LNHDA, CDR2 SQIVND (reference sequence).

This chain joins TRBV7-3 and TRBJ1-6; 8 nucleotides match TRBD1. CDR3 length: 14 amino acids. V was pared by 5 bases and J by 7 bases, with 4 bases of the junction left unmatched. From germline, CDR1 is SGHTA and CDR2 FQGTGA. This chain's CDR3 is CASSRGQGNSPLHF. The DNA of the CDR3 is TGTGCCAGCAGCCGCGGACAGGGCAATTCACCCCTCCACTTT.

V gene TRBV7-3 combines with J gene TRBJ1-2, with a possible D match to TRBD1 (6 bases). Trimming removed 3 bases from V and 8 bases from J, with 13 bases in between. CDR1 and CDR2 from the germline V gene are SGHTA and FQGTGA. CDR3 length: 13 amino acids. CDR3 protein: CASSLTGGVGYTF. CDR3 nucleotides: TGTGCCAGCAGCTTGACAGGCGGTGTGGGCTACACCTTC.

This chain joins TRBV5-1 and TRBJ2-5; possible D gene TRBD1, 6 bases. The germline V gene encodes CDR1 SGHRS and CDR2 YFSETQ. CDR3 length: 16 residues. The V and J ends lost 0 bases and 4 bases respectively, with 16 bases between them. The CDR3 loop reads CASSLGVDRMGETQYF. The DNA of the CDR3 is TGCGCCAGCAGCTTGGGGGTAGACAGGATGGGAGAGACCCAGTACTTC.

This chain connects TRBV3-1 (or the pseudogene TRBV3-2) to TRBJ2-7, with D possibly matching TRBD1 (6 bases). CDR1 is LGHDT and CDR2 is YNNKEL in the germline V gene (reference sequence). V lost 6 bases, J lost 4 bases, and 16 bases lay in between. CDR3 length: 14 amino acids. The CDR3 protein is CASSLLGTQYEQYF. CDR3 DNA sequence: TGTGCCAGCAGTCTCCTCGGGACACAATACGAGCAGTACTTC.

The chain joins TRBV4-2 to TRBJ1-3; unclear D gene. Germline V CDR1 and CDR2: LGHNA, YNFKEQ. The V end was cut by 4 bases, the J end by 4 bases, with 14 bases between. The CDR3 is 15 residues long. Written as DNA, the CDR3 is TGTGCCAGCAGCCCCCGGACCGGCTTAGGAAACACCATATATTTT. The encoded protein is CASSPRTGLGNTIYF.

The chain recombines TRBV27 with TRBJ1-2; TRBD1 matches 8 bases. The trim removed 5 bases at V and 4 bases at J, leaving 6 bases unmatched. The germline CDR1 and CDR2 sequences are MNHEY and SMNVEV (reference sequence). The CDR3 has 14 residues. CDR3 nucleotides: TGTGCCAGCAGTCGCACCGGGACAGGCTATGGCTACACCTTC. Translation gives CASSRTGTGYGYTF.

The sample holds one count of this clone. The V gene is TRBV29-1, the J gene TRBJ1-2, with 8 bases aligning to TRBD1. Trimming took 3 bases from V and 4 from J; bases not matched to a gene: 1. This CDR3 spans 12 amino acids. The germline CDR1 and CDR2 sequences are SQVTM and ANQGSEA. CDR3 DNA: TGCAGCGTTGAGGACAGGGCCTATGGCTACACCTTC. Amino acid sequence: CSVEDRAYGYTF.

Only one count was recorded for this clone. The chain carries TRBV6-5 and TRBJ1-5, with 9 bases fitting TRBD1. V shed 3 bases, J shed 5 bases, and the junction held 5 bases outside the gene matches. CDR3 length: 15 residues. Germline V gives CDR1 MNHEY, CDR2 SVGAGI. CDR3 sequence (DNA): TGTGCCAGCAGTTATGACGGGACAGGGCATCAGCCCCAGCATTTT. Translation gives CASSYDGTGHQPQHF.

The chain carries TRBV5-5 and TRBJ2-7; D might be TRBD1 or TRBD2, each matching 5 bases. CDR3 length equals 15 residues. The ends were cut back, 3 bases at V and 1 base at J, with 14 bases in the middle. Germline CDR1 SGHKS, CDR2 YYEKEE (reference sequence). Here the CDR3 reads CASSYLRDLSYEQYF. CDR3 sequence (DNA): TGTGCCAGCAGCTACCTCAGGGACCTATCCTACGAGCAGTACTTC.